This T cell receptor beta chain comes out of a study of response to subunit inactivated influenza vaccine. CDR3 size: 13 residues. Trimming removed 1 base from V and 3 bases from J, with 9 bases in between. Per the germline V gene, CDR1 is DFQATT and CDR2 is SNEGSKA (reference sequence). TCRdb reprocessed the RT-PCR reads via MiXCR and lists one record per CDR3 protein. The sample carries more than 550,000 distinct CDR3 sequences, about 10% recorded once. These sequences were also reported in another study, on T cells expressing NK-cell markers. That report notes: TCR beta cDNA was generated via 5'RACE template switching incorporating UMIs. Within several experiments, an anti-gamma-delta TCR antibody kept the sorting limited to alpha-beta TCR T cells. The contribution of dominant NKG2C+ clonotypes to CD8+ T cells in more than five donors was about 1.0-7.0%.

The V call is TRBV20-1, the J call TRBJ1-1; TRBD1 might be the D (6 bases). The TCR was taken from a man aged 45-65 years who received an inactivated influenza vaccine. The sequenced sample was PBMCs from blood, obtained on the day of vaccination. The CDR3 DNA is TGCAGTGCTAGAGGTGCAGGGGACACTGAAGCTTTCTTT. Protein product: CSARGAGDTEAFF.